The sequence of this TCR beta chain was determined in a study of shared clonotypes between healthy human individuals. TCRdb's copy holds only in-frame clones and misses some; the assay was immunoSEQ multiplex PCR. The table lists about 1.4 million clones, over 95% of them singletons. CDR1 and CDR2 (germline): LNHDA, SQIVND (reference sequence). Trimming at V came to 6 bases and at J to 5 bases, leaving 8 bases not matched to a gene. The CDR3 loop spans 15 amino acids. The source material was naive CD4+ T cells sorted from blood. Stated subset: CD45RA+ positively selected. V and J are TRBV19 and TRBJ1-5; 9 nucleotides agree with TRBD1. The sequence was collected from a man younger than 45 in good health. The CDR3 coding sequence is TGTGCCAGTAGCACAACAGGGGGCTGGGATCAGCCCCAGCATTTT. Translation gives CASSTTGGWDQPQHF.